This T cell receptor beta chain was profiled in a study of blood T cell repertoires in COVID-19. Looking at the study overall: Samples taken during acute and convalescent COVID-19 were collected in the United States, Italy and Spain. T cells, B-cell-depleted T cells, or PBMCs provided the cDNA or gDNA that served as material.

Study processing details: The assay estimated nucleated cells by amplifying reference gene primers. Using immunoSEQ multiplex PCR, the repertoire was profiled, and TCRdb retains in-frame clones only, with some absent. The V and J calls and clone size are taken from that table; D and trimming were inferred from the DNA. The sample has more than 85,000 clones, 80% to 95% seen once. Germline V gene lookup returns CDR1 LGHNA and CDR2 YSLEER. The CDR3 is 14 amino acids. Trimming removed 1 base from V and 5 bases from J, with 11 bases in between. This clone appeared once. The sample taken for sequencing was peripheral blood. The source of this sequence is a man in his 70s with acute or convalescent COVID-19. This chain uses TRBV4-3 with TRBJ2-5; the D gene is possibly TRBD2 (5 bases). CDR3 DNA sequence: TGCGCCAGCAGCCAAGTTGTCTGGGAGGAGACCCAGTACTTC. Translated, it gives CASSQVVWEETQYF.